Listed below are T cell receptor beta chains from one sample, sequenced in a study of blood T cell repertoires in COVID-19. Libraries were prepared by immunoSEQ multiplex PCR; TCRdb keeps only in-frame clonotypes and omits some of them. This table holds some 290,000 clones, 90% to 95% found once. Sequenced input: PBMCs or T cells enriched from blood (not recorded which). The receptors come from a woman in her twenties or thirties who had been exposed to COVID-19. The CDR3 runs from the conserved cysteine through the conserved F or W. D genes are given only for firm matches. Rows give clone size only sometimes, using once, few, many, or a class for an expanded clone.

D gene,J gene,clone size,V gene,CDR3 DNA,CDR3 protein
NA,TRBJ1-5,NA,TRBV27,TGTGCCAGCAGTTTAGTGGGGGGGTATCAGCCCCAGCATTTT,CASSLVGGYQPQHF
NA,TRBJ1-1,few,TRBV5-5,TGTGCCAGCAGCTTGGTATGGGGGCTTGGGGACACTGAAGCTTTCTTT,CASSLVWGLGDTEAFF
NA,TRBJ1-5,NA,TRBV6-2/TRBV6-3,TGTGCCAGCAGTTCCCTAAATCAGCCCCAGCATTTT,CASSSLNQPQHF
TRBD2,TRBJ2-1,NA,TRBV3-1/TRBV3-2,TGTGCCAGCAGCCAGGTACTAGCGGGGGGCAAAAATGAGCAGTTCTTC,CASSQVLAGGKNEQFF
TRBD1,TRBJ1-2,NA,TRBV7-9,TGTGCCAGCACCATGGGACAGGGCCATGGCTACACCTTC,CASTMGQGHGYTF
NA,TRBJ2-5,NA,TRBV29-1,TGCAGCGTTGAAGGAGGCCAAGAGACCCAGTACTTC,CSVEGGQETQYF
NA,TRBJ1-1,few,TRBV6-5,TGTGCCACCACAGCCGGTACTGAAGCTTTCTTT,CATTAGTEAFF
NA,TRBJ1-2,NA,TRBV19,TGTGCCAGCCACCGAGGGATTCTGTTTTATGGCTACACCTTC,CASHRGILFYGYTF
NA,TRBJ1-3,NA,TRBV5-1,TGCGCCAGCAGCTTGGGTCACAGGAGCTCTGGAAACACCATATATTTT,CASSLGHRSSGNTIYF
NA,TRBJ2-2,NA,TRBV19,TGTGCCAGTAGTGCCGGGAAAGGGCACGGGGAGCTGTTTTTT,CASSAGKGHGELFF
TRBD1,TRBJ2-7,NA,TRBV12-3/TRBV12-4,TGTGCCAGCAGTTCAGGACAGGGAAAGCAGTACTTC,CASSSGQGKQYF
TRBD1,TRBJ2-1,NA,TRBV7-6,TGTGCCAGCAGCGTCCCGGGACAGGGGTACAATGAGCAGTTCTTC,CASSVPGQGYNEQFF
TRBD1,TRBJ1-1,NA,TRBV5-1,TGCGCCAGCAGCTTGGAACCTTCCCAGGGGGGCACTGAAGCTTTCTTT,CASSLEPSQGGTEAFF
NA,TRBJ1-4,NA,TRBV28,TGTGCCAGCAGTTCGGTGGGGCAGGGGAAGGGTAATGAAAAACTGTTTTTT,CASSSVGQGKGNEKLFF